This T cell receptor beta chain stems from a study of OX40 agonist ivuxolimab in advanced cancers. TCRdb keeps only in-frame clones here, not all; method: immunoSEQ multiplex PCR. The sample carries fewer than 100,000 clones, 85% to 90% recorded once. V dropped 3 bases and J dropped 5 bases, with 14 bases sitting between them. This CDR3 contains 14 residues. Per the germline V gene, CDR1 is MDHEN and CDR2 is SYDVKM. The sample consisted of CD4+ or CD8+ T cells sorted from blood, taken in a trial of the OX40 agonist ivuxolimab. This chain connects TRBV28 to TRBJ2-7; D tentatively fits TRBD1 or TRBD2 (5 bases each). This receptor was taken from an adult with an advanced solid tumor such as melanoma, head and neck, liver or kidney cancer. The CDR3 nucleotides read TGTGCCAGCAGTTTTGGGCAGGGACGGGACGAGCAGTACTTC. This encodes CASSFGQGRDEQYF.